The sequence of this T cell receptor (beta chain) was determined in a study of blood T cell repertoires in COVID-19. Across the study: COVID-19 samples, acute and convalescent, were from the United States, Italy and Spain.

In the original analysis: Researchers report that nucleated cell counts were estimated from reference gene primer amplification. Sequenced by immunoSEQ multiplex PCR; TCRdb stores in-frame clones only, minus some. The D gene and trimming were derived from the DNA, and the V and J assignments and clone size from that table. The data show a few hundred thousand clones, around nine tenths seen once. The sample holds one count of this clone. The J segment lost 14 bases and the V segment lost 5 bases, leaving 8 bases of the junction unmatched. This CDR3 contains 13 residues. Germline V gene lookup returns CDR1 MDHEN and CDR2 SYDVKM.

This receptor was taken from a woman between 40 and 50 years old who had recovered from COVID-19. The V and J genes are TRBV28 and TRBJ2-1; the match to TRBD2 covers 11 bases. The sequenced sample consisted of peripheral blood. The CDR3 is CASSKNSGRAKFF. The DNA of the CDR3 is TGTGCCAGCAGTAAAAATAGCGGGAGGGCCAAGTTCTTC.